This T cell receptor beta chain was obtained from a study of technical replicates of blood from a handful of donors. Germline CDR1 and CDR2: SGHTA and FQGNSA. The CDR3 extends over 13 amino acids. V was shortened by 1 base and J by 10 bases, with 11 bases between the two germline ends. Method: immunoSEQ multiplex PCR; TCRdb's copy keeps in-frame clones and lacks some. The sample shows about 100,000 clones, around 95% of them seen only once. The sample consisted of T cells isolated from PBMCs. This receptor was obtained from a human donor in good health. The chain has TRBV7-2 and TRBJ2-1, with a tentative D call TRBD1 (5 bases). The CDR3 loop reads CASSLEGASEQFF. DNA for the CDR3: TGTGCCAGCAGCTTAGAAGGGGCCTCCGAGCAGTTCTTC.